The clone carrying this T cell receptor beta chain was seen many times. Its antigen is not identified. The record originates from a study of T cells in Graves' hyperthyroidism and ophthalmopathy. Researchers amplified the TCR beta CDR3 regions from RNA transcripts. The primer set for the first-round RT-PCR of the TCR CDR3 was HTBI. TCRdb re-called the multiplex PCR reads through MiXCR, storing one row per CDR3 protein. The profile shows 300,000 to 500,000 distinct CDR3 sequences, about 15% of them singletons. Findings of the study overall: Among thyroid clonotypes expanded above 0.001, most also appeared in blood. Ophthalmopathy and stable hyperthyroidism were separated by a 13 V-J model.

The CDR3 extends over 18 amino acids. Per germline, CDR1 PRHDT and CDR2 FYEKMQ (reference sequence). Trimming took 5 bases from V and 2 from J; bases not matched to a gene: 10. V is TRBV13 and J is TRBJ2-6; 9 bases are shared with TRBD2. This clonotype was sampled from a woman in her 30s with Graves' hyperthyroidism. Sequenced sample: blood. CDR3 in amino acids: CASSPLGAGGPGANVLTF. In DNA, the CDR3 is TGTGCCAGCAGCCCCTTAGGAGCGGGAGGACCTGGGGCCAACGTCCTGACTTTC.